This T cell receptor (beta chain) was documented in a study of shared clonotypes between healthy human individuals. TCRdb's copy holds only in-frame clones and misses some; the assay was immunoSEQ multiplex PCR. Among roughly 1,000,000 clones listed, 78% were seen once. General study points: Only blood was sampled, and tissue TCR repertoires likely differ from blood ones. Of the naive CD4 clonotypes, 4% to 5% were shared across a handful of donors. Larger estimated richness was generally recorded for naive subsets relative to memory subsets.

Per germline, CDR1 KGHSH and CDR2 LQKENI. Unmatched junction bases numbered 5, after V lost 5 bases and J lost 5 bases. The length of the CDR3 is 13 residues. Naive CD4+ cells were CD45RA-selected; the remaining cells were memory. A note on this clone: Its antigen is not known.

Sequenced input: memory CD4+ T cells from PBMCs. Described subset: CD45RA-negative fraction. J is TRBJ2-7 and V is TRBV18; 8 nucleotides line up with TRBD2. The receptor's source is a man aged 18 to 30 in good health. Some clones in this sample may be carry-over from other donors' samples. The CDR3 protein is CASSSGLANEQYF. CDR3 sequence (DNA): TGTGCCAGCTCATCTGGACTAGCAAACGAGCAGTACTTC. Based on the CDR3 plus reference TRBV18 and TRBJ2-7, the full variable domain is NAGVMQNPRHLVRRRGQEARLRCSPMKGHSHVYWYRQLPEEGLKFMVYLQKENIIDESGMPKERFSAEFPKEGPSILRIQQVVRGDSAAYFCASSSGLANEQYFGPGTRLTVT.